Each of the 9 T cell receptor beta chains below was sequenced from the same sample in a study of beta chain features in type 1 diabetes. TCRB transcripts that were expressed got sequenced, as all of the isolated RNA had been reverse transcribed. The table came from immunoSEQ multiplex PCR; TCRdb's copy has only in-frame clones and leaves some out. The top ten clones hold over 0.035% of a sample with some 410,000 clones, about an eighth of them seen once. The sample taken for sequencing was naive CD4+ T cells from blood. These TCRs come from a woman younger than 35 in good health.

The CDR3 region has the DNA TGCGCCAGCAGCTCACTAGCGGGAGCCCAAGAGACCCAGTACTTC. This encodes CASSSLAGAQETQYF. The chain links TRBV5-1 to TRBJ2-5, with TRBD2 matching 11 bases. Germline values: CDR1 SGHRS, CDR2 YFSETQ. The CDR3 extends over 15 amino acids. The junction had 2 bases not matched to a gene; V was cut back by 3 bases and J by 1 base. The variable domain in full, completed from reference TRBV5-1 and TRBJ2-5, reads KAGVTQTPRYLIKTRGQQVTLSCSPISGHRSVSWYQQTPGQGLQFLFEYFSETQRNKGNFPGRFSGRQFSNSRSEMNVSTLELGDSALYLCASSSLAGAQETQYFGPGTRLLVL.

This chain joins TRBV18 and TRBJ1-2; 9 nucleotides agree with TRBD1. Germline loops: CDR1 KGHSH, CDR2 LQKENI. The V and J ends lost 0 bases and 4 bases, in that order; junction bases with no gene match: 12. The CDR3 runs 18 residues. CDR3 nucleotides: TGTGCCAGCTCACCACCAGGGACAGGGAGGGTGTCCTCCTATGGCTACACCTTC. This codes for CASSPPGTGRVSSYGYTF.

Comments on this clone: The sample holds other DNA sequences that translate to the same CDR3. The chain couples TRBV7-9 to TRBJ2-3; D is possibly TRBD1 or TRBD2 (5 bases each). Germline assignment: CDR1 SEHNR and CDR2 FQNEAQ (reference sequence). The CDR3 extends over 16 amino acids. Trimming took 1 base from V and 3 from J, leaving 14 bases between them. The CDR3 DNA reads TGTGCCAGCAGCTTAGGGGCAGGGACGAGGACAGATACGCAGTATTTT. It codes for CASSLGAGTRTDTQYF.

This clone was detected a few times. The rearrangement links TRBV5-1 to TRBJ2-3; 9 bases match TRBD2. With 4 bases clipped from V and 2 bases from J, the junction kept 5 bases outside the gene matches. Germline V gene lookup returns CDR1 SGHRS and CDR2 YFSETQ. CDR3 size: 15 residues. CDR3 region: CASSTLAGDTDTQYF. The CDR3 DNA follows: TGCGCCAGCAGCACATTAGCGGGGGACACAGATACGCAGTATTTT. Supplemented by reference TRBV5-1 and TRBJ2-3, the full variable domain reads KAGVTQTPRYLIKTRGQQVTLSCSPISGHRSVSWYQQTPGQGLQFLFEYFSETQRNKGNFPGRFSGRQFSNSRSEMNVSTLELGDSALYLCASSTLAGDTDTQYFGPGTRLTVL.

The V gene is TRBV9, the J gene TRBJ2-5, with D maybe TRBD2 (5 bases). CDR1 is SGDLS and CDR2 is YYNGEE in the germline V gene. This CDR3 is 16 amino acids long. The V end lost 0 bases, the J end lost 4 bases, and 16 bases lay between the germline ends. CDR3 sequence (DNA): TGTGCCAGCAGCGTAGGAGGACTGAGGGAGATAGAGACCCAGTACTTC. It translates to CASSVGGLREIETQYF.

The chain joins TRBV7-9 to TRBJ2-1; 7 bases agree with TRBD2. From germline, CDR1 is SEHNR and CDR2 FQNEAQ (reference sequence). The CDR3 runs 16 residues. The junction had 4 bases not matched to a gene; V was cut back by 2 bases and J by 0 bases. CDR3 amino acids: CASSLSLADSYNEQFF. The CDR3 bases are TGTGCCAGCAGCTTATCTCTAGCGGACTCCTACAATGAGCAGTTCTTC.

There are a few counts of this clone. The chain couples TRBV14 to TRBJ1-2, with D uncertain. The V gene lost 1 base and the J gene lost 5 bases, with 5 bases spanning the gap. The CDR3 has 12 amino acids. Germline V gene sequence: CDR1 SGHDN, CDR2 FVKESK. This CDR3 reads CASSQGTYGYTF. Written as DNA, the CDR3 is TGTGCCAGCAGCCAAGGCACTTATGGCTACACCTTC. Full variable domain (remainder filled in from reference TRBV14 and TRBJ1-2): EAGVTQFPSHSVIEKGQTVTLRCDPISGHDNLYWYRRVMGKEIKFLLHFVKESKQDESGMPNNRFLAERTGGTYSTLKVQPAELEDSGVYFCASSQGTYGYTFGSGTRLTVV.

This chain connects TRBV5-6 to TRBJ1-1; D is possibly TRBD1 (5 bases). The CDR3 consists of 12 residues. In germline, CDR1 is SGHDT, CDR2 YYEEEE. Trimming removed 5 bases from V and 9 bases from J, with 14 bases in between. DNA for the CDR3: TGTGCCAGCAGTTCTGACTCGGGGCAAGCTTTCTTT. Amino acid sequence: CASSSDSGQAFF. Variable domain in full (rest from reference TRBV5-6 and TRBJ1-1): DAGVTQSPTHLIKTRGQQVTLRCSPKSGHDTVSWYQQALGQGPQFIFQYYEEEERQRGNFPDRFSGHQFPNYSSELNVNALLLGDSALYLCASSSDSGQAFFGQGTRLTVV.

A few counts support this clone. V and J are TRBV5-1 and TRBJ2-3; D ambiguous. The CDR3 extends over 13 amino acids. Germline V CDR1 and CDR2: SGHRS, YFSETQ. The V end was cut by 1 base, the J end by 5 bases, with 8 bases between. CDR3 bases: TGCGCCAGCAGCTTGTCACAGCAAGATACGCAGTATTTT. It codes for CASSLSQQDTQYF.